This TCR beta chain was obtained from a study of blood T cells in healthy people across ages. The authors ran a second PCR of 7 to 11 cycles using a sample-barcoded 5' primer and a J-beta primer mix. Using its own MiXCR run on the 5' RACE reads, TCRdb lists one record per CDR3 protein. The sample has over 700,000 distinct CDR3 sequences; 40% to 65% are singletons. This sequence was found in a man older than 75 in good health. The sample was blood.

CDR3 sequence (DNA): TGTGCCAGCAGCACAGGCAGGGCCGCCGAAAAACTGTTTTTT. This sequence encodes CASSTGRAAEKLFF. The rearrangement links TRBV7-2 to TRBJ1-4, with D maybe TRBD1 (5 bases). CDR1 and CDR2 from the germline V gene are SGHTA and FQGNSA. V dropped 5 bases and J dropped 8 bases, with 15 bases sitting between them. The CDR3 consists of 14 residues.